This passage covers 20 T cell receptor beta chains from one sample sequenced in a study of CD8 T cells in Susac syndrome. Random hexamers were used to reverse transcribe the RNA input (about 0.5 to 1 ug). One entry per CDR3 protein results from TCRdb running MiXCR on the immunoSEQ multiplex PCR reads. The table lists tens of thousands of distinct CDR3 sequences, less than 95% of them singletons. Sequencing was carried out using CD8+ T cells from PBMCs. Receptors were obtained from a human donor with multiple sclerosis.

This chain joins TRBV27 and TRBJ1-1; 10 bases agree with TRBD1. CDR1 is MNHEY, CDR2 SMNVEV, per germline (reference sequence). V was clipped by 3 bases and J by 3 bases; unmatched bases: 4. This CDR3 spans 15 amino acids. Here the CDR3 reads CASSLTGGRHTEAFF. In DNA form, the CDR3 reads TGTGCCAGCAGTTTGACAGGGGGCAGGCACACTGAAGCTTTCTTT.

The CDR3, as DNA: TGTGCCACCATGGGACAGCCGGGCCGTAATGAAAAACTGTTTTTT. It yields the protein CATMGQPGRNEKLFF. The J gene is TRBJ1-4, the V gene TRBV10-3; 7 bases fit TRBD1. The CDR3 consists of 15 residues. After removal of 10 bases from V and 4 bases from J, the junction contained 12 bases not matched to a gene. Germline assignment: CDR1 ENHRY and CDR2 SYGVKD.

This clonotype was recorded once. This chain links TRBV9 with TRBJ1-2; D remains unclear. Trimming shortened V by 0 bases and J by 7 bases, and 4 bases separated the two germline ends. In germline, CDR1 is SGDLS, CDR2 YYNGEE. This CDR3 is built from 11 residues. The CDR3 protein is CASSVGFGYTF. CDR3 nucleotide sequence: TGTGCCAGCAGCGTAGGGTTTGGCTACACCTTC.

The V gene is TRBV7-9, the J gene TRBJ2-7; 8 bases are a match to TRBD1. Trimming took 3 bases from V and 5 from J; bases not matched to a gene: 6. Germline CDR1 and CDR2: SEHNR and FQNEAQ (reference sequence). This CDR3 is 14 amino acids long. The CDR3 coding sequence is TGTGCCAGCAGCTTCGATGACAGGGGAAACGAGCAGTACTTC. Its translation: CASSFDDRGNEQYF.

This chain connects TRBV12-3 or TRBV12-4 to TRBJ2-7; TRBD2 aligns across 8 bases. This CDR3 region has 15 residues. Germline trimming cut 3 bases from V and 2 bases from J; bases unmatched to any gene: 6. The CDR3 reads CASSFGTRNPYEQYF. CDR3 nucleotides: TGTGCCAGCAGTTTTGGGACTAGGAATCCCTACGAGCAGTACTTC.

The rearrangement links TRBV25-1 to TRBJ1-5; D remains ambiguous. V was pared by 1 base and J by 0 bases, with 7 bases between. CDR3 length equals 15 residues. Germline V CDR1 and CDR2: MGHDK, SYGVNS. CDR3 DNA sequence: TGTGCCAGCAGTGAATCTTGGGGTAGCAATCAGCCCCAGCATTTT. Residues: CASSESWGSNQPQHF.

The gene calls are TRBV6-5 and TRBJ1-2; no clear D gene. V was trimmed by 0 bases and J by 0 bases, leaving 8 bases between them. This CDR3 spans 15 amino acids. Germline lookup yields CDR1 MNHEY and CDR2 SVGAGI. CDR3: CASSYSTATNYGYTF. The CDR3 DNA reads TGTGCCAGCAGTTACTCGACTGCTACTAACTATGGCTACACCTTC.

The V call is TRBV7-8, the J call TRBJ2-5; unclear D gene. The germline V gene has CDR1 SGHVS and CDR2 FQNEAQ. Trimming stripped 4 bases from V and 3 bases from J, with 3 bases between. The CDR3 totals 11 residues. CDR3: CASSSEETQYF. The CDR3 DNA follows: TGTGCCAGCAGCTCCGAAGAGACCCAGTACTTC.

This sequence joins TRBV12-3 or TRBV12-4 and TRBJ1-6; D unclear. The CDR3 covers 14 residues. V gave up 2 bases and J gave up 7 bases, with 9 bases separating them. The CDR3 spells CASSLSGGNSPLHF. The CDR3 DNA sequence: TGTGCCAGCAGTTTATCGGGCGGCAATTCACCCCTCCACTTT.

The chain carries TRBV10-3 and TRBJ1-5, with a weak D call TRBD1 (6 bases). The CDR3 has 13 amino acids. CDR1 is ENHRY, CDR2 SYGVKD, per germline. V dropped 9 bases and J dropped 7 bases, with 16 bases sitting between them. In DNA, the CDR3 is TGTGCCATTAGGACAGACGGGGACCAGCCCCAGCATTTT. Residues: CAIRTDGDQPQHF.

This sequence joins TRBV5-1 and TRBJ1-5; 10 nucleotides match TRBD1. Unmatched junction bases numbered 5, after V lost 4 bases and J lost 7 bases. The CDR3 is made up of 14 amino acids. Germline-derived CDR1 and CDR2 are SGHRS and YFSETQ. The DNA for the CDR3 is TGCGCCAGCAGCCCGGGACAGGGGTCACAGCCCCAGCATTTT. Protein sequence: CASSPGQGSQPQHF.

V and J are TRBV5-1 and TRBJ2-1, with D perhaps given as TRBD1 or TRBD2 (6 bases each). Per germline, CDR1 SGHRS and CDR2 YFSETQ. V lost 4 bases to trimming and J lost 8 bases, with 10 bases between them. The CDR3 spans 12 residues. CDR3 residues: CASSPGGDEQFF. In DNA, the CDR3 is TGCGCCAGCAGCCCCGGGGGCGATGAGCAGTTCTTC.

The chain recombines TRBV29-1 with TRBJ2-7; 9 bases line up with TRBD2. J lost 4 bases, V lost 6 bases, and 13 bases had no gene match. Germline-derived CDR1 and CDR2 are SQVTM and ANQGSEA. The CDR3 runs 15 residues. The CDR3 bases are TGCAGCGTGGGTTTAGCGGGAGCCCTTCCTTACGAGCAGTACTTC. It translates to CSVGLAGALPYEQYF.

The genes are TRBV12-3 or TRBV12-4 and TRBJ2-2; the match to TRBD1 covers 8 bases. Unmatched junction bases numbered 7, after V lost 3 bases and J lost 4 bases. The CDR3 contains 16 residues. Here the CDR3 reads CASSFLLTGATGELFF. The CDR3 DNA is TGTGCCAGCAGTTTCCTTCTGACAGGGGCCACCGGGGAGCTGTTTTTT.

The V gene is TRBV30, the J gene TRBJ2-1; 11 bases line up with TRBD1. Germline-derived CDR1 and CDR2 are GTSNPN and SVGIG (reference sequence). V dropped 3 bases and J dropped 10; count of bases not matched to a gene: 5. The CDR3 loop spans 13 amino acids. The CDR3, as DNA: TGTGCCTGGAGGGACAGGGGGCAAGGAGAGCAGTTCTTC. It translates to CAWRDRGQGEQFF.

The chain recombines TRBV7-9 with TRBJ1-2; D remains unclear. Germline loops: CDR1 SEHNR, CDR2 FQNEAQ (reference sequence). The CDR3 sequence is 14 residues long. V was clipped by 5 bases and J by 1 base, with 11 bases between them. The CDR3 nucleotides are TGTGCCAGCAGCGGGGAACTTCTTAACTATGGCTACACCTTC. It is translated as CASSGELLNYGYTF.

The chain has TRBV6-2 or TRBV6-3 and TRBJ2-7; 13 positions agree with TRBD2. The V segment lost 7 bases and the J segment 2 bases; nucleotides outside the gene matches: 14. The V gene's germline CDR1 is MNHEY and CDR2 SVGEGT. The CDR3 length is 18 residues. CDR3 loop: CASTSLPRGLAGTYEQYF. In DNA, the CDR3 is TGTGCCAGCACCTCTTTACCCCGGGGACTAGCGGGGACCTACGAGCAGTACTTC.

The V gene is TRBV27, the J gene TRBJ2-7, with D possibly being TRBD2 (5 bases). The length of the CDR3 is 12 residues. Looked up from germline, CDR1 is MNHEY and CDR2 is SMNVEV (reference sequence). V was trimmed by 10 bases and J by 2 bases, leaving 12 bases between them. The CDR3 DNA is TGTGCCACCGGGCCGGGGACCTACGAGCAGTACTTC. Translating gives CATGPGTYEQYF.

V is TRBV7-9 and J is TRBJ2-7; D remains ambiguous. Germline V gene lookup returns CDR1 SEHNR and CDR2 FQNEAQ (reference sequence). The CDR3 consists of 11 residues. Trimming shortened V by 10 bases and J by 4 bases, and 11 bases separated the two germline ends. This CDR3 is CATLSRYEQYF. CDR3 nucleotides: TGTGCCACCTTATCACGTTACGAGCAGTACTTC. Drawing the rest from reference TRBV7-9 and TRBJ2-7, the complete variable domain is DTGVSQNPRHKITKRGQNVTFRCDPISEHNRLYWYRQTLGQGPEFLTYFQNEAQLEKSRLLSDRFSAERPKGSFSTLEIQRTEQGDSAMYLCATLSRYEQYFGPGTRLTVT.

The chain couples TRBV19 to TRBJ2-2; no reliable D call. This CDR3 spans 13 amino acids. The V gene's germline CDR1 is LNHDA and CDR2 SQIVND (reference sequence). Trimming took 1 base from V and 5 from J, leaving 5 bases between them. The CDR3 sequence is CASSIVVTGELFF. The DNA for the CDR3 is TGTGCCAGTAGTATAGTCGTGACCGGGGAGCTGTTTTTT.